The clone carrying this T cell receptor (beta chain) appeared a few times. Relying on iRepertoire HTBI primers and Arm-PCR of CDR3 regions, the team built TCR beta libraries. MiXCR, applied by TCRdb to the multiplex PCR reads, yields one record per CDR3 protein. Among about 540,000 distinct CDR3 sequences listed, about 13% were seen once. The sample belongs to a study of regulatory T cells in long-lasting Graves disease. About the study: Duration of antithyroid drug therapy among newly diagnosed Graves' patients was under 3 months.

The CDR3 is made up of 14 amino acids. Time point meaning: newly diagnosed GD, antithyroid drugs for less than 3 months. PBMCs were the source of the RNA used for TCR sequencing. All patients originated from an endocrinology department located in Xi'an, China. Separately, the same data were catalogued under a study of T cells in Graves' hyperthyroidism and ophthalmopathy.

The V gene is TRBV12-3 or TRBV12-4, the J gene TRBJ2-3; no clear D. The J call may be in error: the DNA end matches TRBJ2-7 better. The clonotype comes from a man aged 30 to 45 with Graves disease. The specimen comprised peripheral blood mononuclear cells (PBMCs), sampled at new diagnosis, from a patient treated with antithyroid drugs. For the CDR3, the DNA is TGTGCCAGCGGTTCACCCCGAGTGGACTACGAGCAGTACTTC. Amino acid sequence: CASGSPRVDYEQYF.